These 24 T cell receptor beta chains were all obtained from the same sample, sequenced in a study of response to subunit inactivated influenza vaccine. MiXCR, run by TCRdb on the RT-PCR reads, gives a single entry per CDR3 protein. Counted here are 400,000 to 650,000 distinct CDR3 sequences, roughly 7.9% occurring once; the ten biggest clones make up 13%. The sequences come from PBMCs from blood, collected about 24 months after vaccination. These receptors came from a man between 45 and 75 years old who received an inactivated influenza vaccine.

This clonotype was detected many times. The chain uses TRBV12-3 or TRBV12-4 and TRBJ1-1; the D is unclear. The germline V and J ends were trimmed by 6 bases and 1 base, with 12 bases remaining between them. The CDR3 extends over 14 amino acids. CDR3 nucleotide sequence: TGTGCCAGCAGCCCCCTCTTATGGAACACTGAAGCTTTCTTT. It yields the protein CASSPLLWNTEAFF.

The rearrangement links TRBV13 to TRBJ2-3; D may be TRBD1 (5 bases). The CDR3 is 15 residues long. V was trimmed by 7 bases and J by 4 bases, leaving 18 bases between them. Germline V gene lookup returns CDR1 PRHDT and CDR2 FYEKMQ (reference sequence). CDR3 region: CASKWGGKTADTQYF. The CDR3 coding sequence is TGTGCCAGCAAGTGGGGCGGAAAGACAGCAGATACGCAGTATTTT.

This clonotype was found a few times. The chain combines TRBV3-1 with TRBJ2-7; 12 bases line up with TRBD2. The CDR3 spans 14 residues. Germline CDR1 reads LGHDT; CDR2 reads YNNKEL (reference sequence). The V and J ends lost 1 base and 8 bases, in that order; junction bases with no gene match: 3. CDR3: CASSQAGLAGQQYF. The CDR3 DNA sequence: TGTGCCAGCAGCCAAGCCGGACTAGCGGGACAGCAGTACTTC.

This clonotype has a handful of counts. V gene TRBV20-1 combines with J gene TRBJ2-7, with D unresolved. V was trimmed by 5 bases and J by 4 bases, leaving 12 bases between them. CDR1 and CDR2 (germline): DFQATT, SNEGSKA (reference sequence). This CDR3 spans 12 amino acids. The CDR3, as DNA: TGCAGTGCTGGCCTCTCGCGGTACGAGCAGTACTTC. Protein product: CSAGLSRYEQYF.

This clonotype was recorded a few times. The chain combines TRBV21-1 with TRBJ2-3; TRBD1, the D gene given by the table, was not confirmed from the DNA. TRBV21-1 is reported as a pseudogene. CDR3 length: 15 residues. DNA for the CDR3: TGTGCCGGTAACGACAGGGGCAATACCACAGATACGCAGTATTTT. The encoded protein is CAGNDRGNTTDTQYF.

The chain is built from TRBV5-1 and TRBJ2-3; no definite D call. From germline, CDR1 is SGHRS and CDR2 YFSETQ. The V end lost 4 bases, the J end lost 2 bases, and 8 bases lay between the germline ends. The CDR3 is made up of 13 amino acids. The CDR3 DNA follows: TGCGCCAGCAGCCCTCACAACACAGATACGCAGTATTTT. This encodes CASSPHNTDTQYF.

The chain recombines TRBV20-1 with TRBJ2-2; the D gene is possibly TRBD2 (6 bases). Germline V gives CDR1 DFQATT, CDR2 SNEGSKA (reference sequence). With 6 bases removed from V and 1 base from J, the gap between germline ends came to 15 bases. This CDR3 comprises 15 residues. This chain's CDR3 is CSAAPHGRNTGELFF. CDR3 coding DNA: TGCAGTGCCGCCCCTCACGGGAGGAACACCGGGGAGCTGTTTTTT.

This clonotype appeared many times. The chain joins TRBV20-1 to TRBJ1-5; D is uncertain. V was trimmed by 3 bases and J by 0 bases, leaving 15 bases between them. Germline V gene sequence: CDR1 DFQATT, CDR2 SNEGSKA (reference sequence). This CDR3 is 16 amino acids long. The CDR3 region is CSARRATLNSNQPQHF. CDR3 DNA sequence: TGCAGTGCTAGGAGAGCTACTTTAAATAGCAATCAGCCCCAGCATTTT.

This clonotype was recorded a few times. CDR3 nucleotide sequence: TGTGCCAGCGTTATAGCGGGGGGGCTTTACAATGAGCAGTTCTTC. It encodes CASVIAGGLYNEQFF. The rearrangement uses TRBV2 and TRBJ2-1, with 11 bases lining up with TRBD2. The CDR3 length is 15 residues. Germline trimming cut 8 bases from V and 4 bases from J; bases unmatched to any gene: 7. The germline V gene encodes CDR1 SNHLY and CDR2 FYNNEI.

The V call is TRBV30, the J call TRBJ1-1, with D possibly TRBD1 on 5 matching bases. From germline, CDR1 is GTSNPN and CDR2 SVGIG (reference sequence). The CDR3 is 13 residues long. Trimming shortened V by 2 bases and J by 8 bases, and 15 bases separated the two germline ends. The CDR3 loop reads CAWSRSGTAEAFF. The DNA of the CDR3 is TGTGCCTGGAGTCGATCCGGGACCGCGGAAGCTTTCTTT.

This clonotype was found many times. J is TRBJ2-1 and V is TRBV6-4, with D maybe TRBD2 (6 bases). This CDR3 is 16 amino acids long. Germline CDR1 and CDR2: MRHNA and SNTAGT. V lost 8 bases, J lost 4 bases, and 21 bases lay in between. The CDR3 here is CASPYPTRGNYNEQFF. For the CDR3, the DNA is TGTGCCAGCCCCTACCCGACTAGAGGGAATTACAATGAGCAGTTCTTC.

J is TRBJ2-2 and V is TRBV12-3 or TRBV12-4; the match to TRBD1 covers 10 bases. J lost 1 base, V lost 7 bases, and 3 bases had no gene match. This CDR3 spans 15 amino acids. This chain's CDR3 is CASTWDRGNTGELFF. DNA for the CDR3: TGTGCCAGCACCTGGGACAGGGGGAACACCGGGGAGCTGTTTTTT.

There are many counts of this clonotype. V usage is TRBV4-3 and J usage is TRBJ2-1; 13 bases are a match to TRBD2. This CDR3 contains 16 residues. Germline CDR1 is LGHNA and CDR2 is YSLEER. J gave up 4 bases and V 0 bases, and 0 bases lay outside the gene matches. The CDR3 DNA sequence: TGCGCCAGCAGCCAAGAGGGACTAGCGGGATACAATGAGCAGTTCTTC. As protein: CASSQEGLAGYNEQFF.

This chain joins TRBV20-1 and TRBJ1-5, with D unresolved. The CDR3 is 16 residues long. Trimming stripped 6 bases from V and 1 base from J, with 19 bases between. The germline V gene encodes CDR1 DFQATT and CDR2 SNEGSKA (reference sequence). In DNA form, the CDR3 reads TGCAGTGCCCTCGACTTGAGAGAAGTGAGCAATCAGCCCCAGCATTTT. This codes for CSALDLREVSNQPQHF.

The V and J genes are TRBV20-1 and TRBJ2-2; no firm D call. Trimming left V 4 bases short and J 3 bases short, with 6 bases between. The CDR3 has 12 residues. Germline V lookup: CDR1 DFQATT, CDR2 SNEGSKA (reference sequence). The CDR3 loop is CSATGDTGELFF. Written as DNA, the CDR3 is TGCAGTGCTACGGGTGACACCGGGGAGCTGTTTTTT.

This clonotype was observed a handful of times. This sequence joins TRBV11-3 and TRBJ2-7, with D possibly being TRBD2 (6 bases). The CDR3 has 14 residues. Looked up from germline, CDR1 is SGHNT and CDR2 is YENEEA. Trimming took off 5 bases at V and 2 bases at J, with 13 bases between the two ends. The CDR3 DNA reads TGTGCCAGCAGCCCGGGACTGACCGCCTACGAGCAGTACTTC. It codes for CASSPGLTAYEQYF.

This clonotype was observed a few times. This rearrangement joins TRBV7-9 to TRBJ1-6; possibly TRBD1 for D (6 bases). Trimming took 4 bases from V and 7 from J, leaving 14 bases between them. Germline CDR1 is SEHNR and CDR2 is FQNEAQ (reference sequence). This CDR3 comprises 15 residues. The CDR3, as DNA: TGTGCCAGCAGCTCTGACAGGCTCAACAATTCACCCCTCCACTTT. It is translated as CASSSDRLNNSPLHF. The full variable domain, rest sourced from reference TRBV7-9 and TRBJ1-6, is DTGVSQNPRHKITKRGQNVTFRCDPISEHNRLYWYRQTLGQGPEFLTYFQNEAQLEKSRLLSDRFSAERPKGSFSTLEIQRTEQGDSAMYLCASSSDRLNNSPLHFGNGTRLTVT.

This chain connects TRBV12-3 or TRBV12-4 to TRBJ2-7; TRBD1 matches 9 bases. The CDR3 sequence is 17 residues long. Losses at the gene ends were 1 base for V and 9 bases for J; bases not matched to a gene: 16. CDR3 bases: TGTGCCAGCAGTTTAGTTACAGGGGGCGGTTTGGGAATAGGGCAGTACTTC. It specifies CASSLVTGGGLGIGQYF.

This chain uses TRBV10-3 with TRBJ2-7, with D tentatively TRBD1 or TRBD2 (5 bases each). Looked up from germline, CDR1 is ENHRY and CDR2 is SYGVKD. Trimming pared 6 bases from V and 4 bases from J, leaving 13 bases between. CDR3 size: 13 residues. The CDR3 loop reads CAIRPGPDYEQYF. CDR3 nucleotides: TGTGCCATCAGGCCGGGACCCGATTACGAGCAGTACTTC.

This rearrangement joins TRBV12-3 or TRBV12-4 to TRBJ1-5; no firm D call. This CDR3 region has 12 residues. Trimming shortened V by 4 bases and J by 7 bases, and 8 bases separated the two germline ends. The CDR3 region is CASSSPAQPQHF. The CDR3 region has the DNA TGTGCCAGCAGTTCTCCGGCGCAGCCCCAGCATTTT.

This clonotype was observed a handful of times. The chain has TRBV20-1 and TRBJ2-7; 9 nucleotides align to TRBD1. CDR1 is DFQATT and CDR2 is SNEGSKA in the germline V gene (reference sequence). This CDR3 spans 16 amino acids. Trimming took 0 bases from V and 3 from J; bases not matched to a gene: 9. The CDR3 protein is CSARDRLRDRDYEQYF. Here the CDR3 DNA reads TGCAGTGCTAGAGATCGACTAAGGGACAGGGACTACGAGCAGTACTTC.

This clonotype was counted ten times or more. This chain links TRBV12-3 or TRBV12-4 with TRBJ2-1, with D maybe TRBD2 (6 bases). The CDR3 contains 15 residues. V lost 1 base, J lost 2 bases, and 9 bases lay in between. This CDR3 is CASSLGASAYNEQFF. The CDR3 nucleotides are TGTGCCAGCAGTTTAGGCGCTAGCGCCTACAATGAGCAGTTCTTC.

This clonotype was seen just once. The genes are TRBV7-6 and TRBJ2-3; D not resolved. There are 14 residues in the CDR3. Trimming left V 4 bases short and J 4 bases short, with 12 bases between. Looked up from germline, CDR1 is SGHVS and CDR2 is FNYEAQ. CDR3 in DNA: TGTGCCAGCAGCTCGCTCTCGGCCCCAGATACGCAGTATTTT. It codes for CASSSLSAPDTQYF.

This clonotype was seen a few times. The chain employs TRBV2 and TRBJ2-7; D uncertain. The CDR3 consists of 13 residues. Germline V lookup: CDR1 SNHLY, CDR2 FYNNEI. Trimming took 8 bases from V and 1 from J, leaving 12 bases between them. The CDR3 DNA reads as TGTGCCAGCTCAGTTGGGAATTCCTACGAGCAGTACTTC. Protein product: CASSVGNSYEQYF.